The present T cell receptor beta chain was sequenced within a study of T cell responses to AZD1222 COVID-19 vaccine. Study-level information: Second-dose schedules of about 4 or about 12 weeks were combined. Points from the study as a whole: Females made up more of the donors, who were largely white British, and clonal diversity may have come out too low. Close to half of all spike-specific TCRs reportedly target regions of the variants that are unmutated.

On this clone itself: Its antigen is unidentified.

Looked up from germline, CDR1 is MDHEN and CDR2 is SYDVKM. CDR3 size: 13 residues. V lost 5 bases and J 5 bases, leaving 7 bases between the germline ends. Clones were read by immunoSEQ multiplex PCR, and TCRdb kept only the in-frame ones, dropping some. The profile shows over 100,000 clones, 88% of them singletons. The clonotype was recovered from an adult in good health. The source material was peripheral blood, sampled on day 0 of AZD1222 vaccination. The rearrangement uses TRBV28 and TRBJ1-6; possible D gene TRBD1, 5 bases. For the CDR3, the DNA is TGTGCCAGCAGTCAGGGTAATAATTCACCCCTCCACTTT. It encodes CASSQGNNSPLHF.